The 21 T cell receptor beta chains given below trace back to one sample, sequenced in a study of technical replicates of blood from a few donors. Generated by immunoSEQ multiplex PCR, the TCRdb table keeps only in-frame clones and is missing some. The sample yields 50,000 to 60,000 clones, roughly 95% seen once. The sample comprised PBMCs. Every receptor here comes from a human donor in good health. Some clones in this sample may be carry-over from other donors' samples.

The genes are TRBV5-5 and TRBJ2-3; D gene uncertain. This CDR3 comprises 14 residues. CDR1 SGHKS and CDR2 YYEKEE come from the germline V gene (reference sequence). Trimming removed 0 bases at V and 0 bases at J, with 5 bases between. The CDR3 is CASSLDSSTDTQYF. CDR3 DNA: TGTGCCAGCAGCTTGGACAGTAGCACAGATACGCAGTATTTT.

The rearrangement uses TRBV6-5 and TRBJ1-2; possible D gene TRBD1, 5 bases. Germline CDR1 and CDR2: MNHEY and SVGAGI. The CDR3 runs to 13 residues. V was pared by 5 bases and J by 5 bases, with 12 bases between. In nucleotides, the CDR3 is TGTGCCAGCAGTGAGGCAGGGTCTTATGGCTACACCTTC. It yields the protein CASSEAGSYGYTF.

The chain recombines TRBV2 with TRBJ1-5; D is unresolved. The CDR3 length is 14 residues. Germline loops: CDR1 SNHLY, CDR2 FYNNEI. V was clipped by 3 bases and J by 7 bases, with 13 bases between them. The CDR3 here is CASSDPRDLQPQHF. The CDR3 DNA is TGTGCCAGCAGTGACCCCCGGGATCTGCAGCCCCAGCATTTT. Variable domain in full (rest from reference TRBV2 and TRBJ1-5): EPEVTQTPSHQVTQMGQEVILRCVPISNHLYFYWYRQILGQKVEFLVSFYNNEISEKSEIFDDQFSVERPDGSNFTLKIRSTKLEDSAMYFCASSDPRDLQPQHFGDGTRLSIL.

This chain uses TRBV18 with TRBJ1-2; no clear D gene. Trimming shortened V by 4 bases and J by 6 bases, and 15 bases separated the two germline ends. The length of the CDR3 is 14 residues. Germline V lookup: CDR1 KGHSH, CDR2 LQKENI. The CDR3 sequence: CASSLVEGRDGYTF. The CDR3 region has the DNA TGTGCCAGCTCACTGGTGGAGGGCCGGGATGGCTACACCTTC.

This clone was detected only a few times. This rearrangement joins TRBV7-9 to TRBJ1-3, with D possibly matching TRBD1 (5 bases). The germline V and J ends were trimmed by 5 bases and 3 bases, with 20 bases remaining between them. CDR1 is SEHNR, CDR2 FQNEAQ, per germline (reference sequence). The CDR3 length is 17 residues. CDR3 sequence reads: CASSPRFRVNGGNTIYF. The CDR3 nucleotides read TGTGCCAGCAGCCCTAGGTTCAGGGTAAATGGTGGAAACACCATATATTTT.

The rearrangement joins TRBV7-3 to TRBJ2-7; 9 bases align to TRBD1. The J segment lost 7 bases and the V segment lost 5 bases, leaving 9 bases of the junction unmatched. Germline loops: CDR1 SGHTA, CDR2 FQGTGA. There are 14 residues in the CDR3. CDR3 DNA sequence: TGTGCCAGCAGCATCGCACAGGGGGCGAGGGAGCAGTACTTC. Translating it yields CASSIAQGAREQYF.

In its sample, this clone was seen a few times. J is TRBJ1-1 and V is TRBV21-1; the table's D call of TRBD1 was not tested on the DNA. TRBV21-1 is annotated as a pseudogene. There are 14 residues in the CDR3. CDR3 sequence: CAGRGQFMNTEAFF. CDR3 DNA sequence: TGTGCCGGCCGGGGACAGTTCATGAACACTGAAGCTTTCTTT.

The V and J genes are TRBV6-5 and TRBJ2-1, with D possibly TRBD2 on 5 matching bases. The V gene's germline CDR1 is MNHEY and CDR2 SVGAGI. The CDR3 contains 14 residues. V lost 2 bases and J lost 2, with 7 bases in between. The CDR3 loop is CASSYTSPYNEQFF. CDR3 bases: TGTGCCAGCAGTTACACTAGTCCCTACAATGAGCAGTTCTTC.

The CDR3 nucleotides are TGCGCCAGCAGCCAAAGGACAGGAAAGTACGAGCAGTACTTC. Protein sequence: CASSQRTGKYEQYF. The chain combines TRBV4-3 with TRBJ2-7, with 7 bases matching TRBD1. Germline V CDR1 and CDR2: LGHNA, YSLEER. CDR3 length: 14 residues. V was pared by 2 bases and J by 4 bases, with 5 bases of the junction left unmatched.

The DNA for the CDR3 is TGTGCCAGCAGCTTGACCGGGACAGGGCTCTCTGGAAACACCATATATTTT. It translates to CASSLTGTGLSGNTIYF. The chain employs TRBV9 and TRBJ1-3; 9 positions match TRBD1. V shed 4 bases, J shed 0 bases, and the junction held 8 bases outside the gene matches. This CDR3 contains 17 residues. In germline, CDR1 is SGDLS, CDR2 YYNGEE.

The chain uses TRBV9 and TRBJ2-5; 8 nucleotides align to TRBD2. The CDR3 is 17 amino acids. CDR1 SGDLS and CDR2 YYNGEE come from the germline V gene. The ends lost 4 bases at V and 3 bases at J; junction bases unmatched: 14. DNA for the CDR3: TGTGCCAGCAGCATCACTACGGGGGGGAATGGCGAAGAGACCCAGTACTTC. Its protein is CASSITTGGNGEETQYF.

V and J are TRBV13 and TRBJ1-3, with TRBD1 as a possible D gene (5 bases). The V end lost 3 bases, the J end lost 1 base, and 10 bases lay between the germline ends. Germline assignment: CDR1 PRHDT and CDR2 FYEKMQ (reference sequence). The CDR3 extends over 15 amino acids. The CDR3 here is CASSFGRASGNTIYF. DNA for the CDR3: TGTGCCAGCAGCTTTGGCAGGGCGTCTGGAAACACCATATATTTT.

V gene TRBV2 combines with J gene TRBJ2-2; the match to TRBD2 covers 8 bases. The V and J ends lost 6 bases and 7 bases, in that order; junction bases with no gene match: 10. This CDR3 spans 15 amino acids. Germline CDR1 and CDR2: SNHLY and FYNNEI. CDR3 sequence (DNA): TGTGCCAGCAGAGACAAGCGGGAGCGGGACGGGGAGCTGTTTTTT. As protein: CASRDKRERDGELFF. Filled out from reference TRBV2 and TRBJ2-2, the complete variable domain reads EPEVTQTPSHQVTQMGQEVILRCVPISNHLYFYWYRQILGQKVEFLVSFYNNEISEKSEIFDDQFSVERPDGSNFTLKIRSTKLEDSAMYFCASRDKRERDGELFFGEGSRLTVL.

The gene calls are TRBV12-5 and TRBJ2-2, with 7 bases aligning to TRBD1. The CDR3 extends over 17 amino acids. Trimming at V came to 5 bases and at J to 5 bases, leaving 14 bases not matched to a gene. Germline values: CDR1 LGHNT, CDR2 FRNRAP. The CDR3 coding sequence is TGTGCTAGTGGTCAGCGATTGACAGGGCGTTATACCGGGGAGCTGTTTTTT. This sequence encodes CASGQRLTGRYTGELFF.

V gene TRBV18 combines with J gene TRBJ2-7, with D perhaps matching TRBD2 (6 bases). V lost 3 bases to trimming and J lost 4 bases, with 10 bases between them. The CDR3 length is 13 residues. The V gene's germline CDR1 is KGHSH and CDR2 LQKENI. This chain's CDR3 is CASSPGTLYEQYF. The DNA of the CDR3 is TGTGCCAGCTCACCCGGGACTCTATACGAGCAGTACTTC.

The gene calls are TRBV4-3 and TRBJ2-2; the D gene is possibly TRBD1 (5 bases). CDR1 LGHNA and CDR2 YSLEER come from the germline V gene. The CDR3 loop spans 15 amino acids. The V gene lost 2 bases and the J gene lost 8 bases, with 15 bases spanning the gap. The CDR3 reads CASSQFRVEGGELFF. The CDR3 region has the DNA TGCGCCAGCAGCCAATTCAGGGTCGAAGGTGGGGAGCTGTTTTTT.

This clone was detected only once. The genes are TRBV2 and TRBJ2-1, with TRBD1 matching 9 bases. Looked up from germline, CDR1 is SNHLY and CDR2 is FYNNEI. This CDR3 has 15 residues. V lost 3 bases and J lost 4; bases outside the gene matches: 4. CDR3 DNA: TGTGCCAGCAGTGAGGACAGGGGACAGTACAATGAGCAGTTCTTC. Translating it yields CASSEDRGQYNEQFF.

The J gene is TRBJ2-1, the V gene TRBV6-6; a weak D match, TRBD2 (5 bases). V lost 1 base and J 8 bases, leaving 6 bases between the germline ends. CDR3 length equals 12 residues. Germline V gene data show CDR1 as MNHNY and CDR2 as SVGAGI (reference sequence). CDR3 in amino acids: CASSYYGDEQFF. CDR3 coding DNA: TGTGCCAGCAGTTACTACGGGGATGAGCAGTTCTTC.

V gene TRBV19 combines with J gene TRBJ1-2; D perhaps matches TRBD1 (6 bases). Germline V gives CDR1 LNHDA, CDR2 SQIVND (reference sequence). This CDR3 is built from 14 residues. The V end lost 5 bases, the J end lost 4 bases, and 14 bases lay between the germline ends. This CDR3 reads CASSYTGSPYGYTF. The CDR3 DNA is TGTGCCAGTAGTTACACAGGGTCTCCCTATGGCTACACCTTC.

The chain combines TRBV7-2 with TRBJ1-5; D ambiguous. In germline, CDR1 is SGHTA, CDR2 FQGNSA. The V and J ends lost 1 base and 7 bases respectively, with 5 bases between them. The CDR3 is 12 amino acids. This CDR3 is CASSLDFQPQHF. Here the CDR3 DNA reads TGTGCCAGCAGCTTAGACTTCCAGCCCCAGCATTTT.

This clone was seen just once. The chain's CDR3 is CASSLAGGGLLADTQYF. CDR3 nucleotide sequence: TGTGCCAGCAGCCTGGCGGGCGGGGGCCTCTTGGCAGATACGCAGTATTTT. This chain joins TRBV5-4 and TRBJ2-3; D is perhaps TRBD2 (7 bases). Germline values: CDR1 SGHNT, CDR2 YYREEE (reference sequence). V was pared by 4 bases and J by 4 bases, with 22 bases between. This CDR3 has 17 amino acids. Variable domain in full (rest from reference TRBV5-4 and TRBJ2-3): ETGVTQSPTHLIKTRGQQVTLRCSSQSGHNTVSWYQQALGQGPQFIFQYYREEENGRGNFPPRFSGLQFPNYSSELNVNALELDDSALYLCASSLAGGGLLADTQYFGPGTRLTVL.